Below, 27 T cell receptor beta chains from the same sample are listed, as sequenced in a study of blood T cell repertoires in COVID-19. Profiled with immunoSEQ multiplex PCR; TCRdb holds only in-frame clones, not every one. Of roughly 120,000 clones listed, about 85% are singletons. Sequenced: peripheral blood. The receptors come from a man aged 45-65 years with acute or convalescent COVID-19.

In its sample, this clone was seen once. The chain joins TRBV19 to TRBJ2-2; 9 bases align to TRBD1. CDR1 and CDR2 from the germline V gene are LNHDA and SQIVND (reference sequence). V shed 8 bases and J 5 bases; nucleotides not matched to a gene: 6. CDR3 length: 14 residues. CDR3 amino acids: CASRGTGYTGELFF. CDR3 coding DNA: TGTGCCAGTCGAGGGACAGGGTATACCGGGGAGCTGTTTTTT. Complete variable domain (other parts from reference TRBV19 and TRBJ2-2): DGGITQSPKYLFRKEGQNVTLSCEQNLNHDAMYWYRQDPGQGLRLIYYSQIVNDFQKGDIAEGYSVSREKKESFPLTVTSAQKNPTAFYLCASRGTGYTGELFFGEGSRLTVL.

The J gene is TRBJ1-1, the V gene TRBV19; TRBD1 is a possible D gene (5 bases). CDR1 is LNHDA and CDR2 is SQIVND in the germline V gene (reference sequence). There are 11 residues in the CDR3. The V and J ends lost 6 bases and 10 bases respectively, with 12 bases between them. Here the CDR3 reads CASSLPGGAFF. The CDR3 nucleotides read TGTGCCAGTAGCCTCCCGGGGGGAGCTTTCTTT.

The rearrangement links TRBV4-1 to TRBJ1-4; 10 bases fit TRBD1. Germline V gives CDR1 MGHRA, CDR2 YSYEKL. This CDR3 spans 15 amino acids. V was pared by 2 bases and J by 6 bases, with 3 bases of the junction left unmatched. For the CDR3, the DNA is TGCGCCAGCAGCCAACCCGGGACAGGGGATGAAAAACTGTTTTTT. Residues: CASSQPGTGDEKLFF.

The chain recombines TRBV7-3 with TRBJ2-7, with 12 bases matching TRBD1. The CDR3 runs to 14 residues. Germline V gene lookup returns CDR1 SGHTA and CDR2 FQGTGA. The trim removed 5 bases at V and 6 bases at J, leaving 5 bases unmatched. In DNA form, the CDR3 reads TGTGCCAGCAGCACCGGGACAGGGGGCCTCGAGCAGTACTTC. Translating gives CASSTGTGGLEQYF.

The CDR3 region has the DNA TGTGCCAGCAGCTTGGTGTGGGGAGAGGAGCAGTTCTTC. Protein sequence: CASSLVWGEEQFF. The genes are TRBV5-4 and TRBJ2-1, with a tentative D call TRBD2 (5 bases). Deletions cut 0 bases from V and 10 bases from J, with 11 bases between. The germline V gene has CDR1 SGHNT and CDR2 YYREEE (reference sequence). This CDR3 comprises 13 residues.

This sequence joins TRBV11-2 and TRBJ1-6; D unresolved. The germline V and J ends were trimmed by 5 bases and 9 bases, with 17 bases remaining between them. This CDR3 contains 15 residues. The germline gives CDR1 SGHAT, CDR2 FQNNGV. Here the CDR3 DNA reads TGTGCCAGCAGCCTAACCGGGAACCCCTCTTCACCCCTCCACTTT. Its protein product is CASSLTGNPSSPLHF.

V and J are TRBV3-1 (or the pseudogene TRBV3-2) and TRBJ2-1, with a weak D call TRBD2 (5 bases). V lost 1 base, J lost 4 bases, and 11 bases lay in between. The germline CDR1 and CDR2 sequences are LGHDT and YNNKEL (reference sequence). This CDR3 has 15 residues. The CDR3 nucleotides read TGTGCCAGCAGCCAAGGGGCGGGCCGATACAATGAGCAGTTCTTC. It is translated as CASSQGAGRYNEQFF.

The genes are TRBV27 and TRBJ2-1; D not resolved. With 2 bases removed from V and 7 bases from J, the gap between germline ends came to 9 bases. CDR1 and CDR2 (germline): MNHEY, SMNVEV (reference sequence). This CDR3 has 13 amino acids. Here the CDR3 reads CASSLQSSNEQFF. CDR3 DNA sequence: TGTGCCAGCAGTTTACAGTCTTCTAATGAGCAGTTCTTC.

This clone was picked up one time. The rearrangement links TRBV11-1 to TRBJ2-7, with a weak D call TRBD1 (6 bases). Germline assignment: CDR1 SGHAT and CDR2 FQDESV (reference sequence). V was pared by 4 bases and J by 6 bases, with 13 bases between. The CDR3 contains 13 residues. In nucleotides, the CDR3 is TGTGCCAGCAGCTCAACAGGGATCTCCGAGCAGTACGTC. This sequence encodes CASSSTGISEQYV.

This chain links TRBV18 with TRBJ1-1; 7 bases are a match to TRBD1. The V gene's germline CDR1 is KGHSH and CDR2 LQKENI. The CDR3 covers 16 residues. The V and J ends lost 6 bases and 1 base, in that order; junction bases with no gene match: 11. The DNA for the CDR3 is TGTGCCAGCTCCCAGACTGGAGGGGGCCAGAACACTGAAGCTTTCTTT. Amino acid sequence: CASSQTGGGQNTEAFF.

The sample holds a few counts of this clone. The CDR3 here is CASSLGQGRTEAFF. In DNA form, the CDR3 reads TGTGCCAGCAGCCTCGGACAGGGGCGCACTGAAGCTTTCTTT. V is TRBV3-1 (or the pseudogene TRBV3-2) and J is TRBJ1-1; TRBD1 matches at 9 bases. This CDR3 region has 14 residues. J gave up 4 bases and V 4 bases, and 4 bases lay outside the gene matches. Germline-derived CDR1 and CDR2 are LGHDT and YNNKEL (reference sequence).

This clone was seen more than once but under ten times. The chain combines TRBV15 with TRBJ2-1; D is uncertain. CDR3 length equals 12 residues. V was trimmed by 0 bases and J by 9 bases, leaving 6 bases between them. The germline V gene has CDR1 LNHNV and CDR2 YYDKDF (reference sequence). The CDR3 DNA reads TGTGCCACCAGCAGAGATCCGAGTGAGCAGTTCTTC. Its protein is CATSRDPSEQFF.

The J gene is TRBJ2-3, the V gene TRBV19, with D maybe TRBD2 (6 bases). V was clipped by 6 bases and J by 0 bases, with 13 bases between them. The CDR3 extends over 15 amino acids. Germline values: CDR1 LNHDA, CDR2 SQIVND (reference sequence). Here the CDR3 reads CASRFRGLSTDTQYF. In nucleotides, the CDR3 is TGTGCCAGTAGATTCCGGGGACTCAGCACAGATACGCAGTATTTT.

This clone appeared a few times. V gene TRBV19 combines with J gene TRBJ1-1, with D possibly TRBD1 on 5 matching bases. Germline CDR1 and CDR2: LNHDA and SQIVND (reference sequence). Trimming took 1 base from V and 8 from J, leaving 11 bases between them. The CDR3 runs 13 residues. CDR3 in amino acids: CASSIGPGLEAFF. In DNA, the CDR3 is TGTGCCAGTAGTATAGGCCCGGGACTAGAAGCTTTCTTT.

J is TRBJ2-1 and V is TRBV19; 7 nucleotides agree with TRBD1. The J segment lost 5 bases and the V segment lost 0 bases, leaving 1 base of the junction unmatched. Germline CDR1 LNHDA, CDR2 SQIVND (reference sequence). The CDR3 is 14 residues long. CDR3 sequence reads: CASSIETGNNEQFF. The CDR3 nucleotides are TGTGCCAGTAGTATAGAGACAGGGAACAATGAGCAGTTCTTC.

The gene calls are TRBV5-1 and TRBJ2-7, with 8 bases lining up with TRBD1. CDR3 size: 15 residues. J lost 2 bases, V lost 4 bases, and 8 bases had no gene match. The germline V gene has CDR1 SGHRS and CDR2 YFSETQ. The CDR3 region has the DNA TGCGCCAGCAGCACAGGGACAGGCGCTACCTACGAGCAGTACTTC. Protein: CASSTGTGATYEQYF.

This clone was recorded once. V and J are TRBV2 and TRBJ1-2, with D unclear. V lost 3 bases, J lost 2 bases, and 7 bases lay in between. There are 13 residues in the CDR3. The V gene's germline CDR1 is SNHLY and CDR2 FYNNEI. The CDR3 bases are TGTGCCAGCAGTGAGGCGGAGAACTATGGCTACACCTTC. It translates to CASSEAENYGYTF. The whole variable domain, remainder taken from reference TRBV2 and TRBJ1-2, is EPEVTQTPSHQVTQMGQEVILRCVPISNHLYFYWYRQILGQKVEFLVSFYNNEISEKSEIFDDQFSVERPDGSNFTLKIRSTKLEDSAMYFCASSEAENYGYTFGSGTRLTVV.

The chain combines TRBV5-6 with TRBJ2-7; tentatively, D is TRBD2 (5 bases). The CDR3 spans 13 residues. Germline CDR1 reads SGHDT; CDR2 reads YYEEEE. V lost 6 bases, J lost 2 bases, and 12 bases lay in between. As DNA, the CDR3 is TGTGCCAGCAACCGGCGGGCCACCTACGAGCAGTACGTC. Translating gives CASNRRATYEQYV.

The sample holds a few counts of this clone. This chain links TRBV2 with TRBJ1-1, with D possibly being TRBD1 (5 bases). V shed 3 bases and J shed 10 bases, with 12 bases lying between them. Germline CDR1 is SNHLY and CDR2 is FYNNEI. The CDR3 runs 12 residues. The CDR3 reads CASSDREGRAFF. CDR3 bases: TGTGCCAGCAGTGACAGGGAAGGACGAGCTTTCTTT.

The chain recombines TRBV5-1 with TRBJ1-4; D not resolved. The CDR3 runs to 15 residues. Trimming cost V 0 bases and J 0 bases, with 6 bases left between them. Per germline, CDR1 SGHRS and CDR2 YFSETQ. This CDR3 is CASSLGSTTNEKLFF. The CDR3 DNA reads TGCGCCAGCAGCTTGGGGTCTACAACTAATGAAAAACTGTTTTTT.

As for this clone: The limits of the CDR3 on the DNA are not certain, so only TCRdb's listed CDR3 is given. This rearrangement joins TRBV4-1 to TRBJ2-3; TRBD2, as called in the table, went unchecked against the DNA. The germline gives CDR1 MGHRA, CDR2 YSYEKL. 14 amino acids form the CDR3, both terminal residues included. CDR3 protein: CASSQNLAQIRSIF.

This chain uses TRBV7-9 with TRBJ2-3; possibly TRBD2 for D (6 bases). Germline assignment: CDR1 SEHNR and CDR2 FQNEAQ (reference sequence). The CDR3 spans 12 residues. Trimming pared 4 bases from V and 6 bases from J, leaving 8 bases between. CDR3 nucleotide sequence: TGTGCCAGCAGCTGGGGGGTGGATACGCAGTATTTT. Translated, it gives CASSWGVDTQYF.

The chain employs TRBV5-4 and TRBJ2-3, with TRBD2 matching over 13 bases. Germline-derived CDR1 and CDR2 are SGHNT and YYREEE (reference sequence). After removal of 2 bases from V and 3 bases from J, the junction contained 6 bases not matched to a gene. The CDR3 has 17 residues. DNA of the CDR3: TGTGCCAGCAGCTTACTAGCGGGGGGGCCAGGAACAGATACGCAGTATTTT. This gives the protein CASSLLAGGPGTDTQYF. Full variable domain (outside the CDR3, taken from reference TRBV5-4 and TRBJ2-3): ETGVTQSPTHLIKTRGQQVTLRCSSQSGHNTVSWYQQALGQGPQFIFQYYREEENGRGNFPPRFSGLQFPNYSSELNVNALELDDSALYLCASSLLAGGPGTDTQYFGPGTRLTVL.

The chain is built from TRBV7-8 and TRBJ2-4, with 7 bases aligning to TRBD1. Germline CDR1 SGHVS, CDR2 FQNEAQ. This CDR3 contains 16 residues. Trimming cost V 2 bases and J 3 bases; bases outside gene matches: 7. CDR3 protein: CASSLLGGVDKNIQYF. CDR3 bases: TGTGCCAGCAGCTTATTAGGGGGCGTGGACAAAAACATTCAGTACTTC.

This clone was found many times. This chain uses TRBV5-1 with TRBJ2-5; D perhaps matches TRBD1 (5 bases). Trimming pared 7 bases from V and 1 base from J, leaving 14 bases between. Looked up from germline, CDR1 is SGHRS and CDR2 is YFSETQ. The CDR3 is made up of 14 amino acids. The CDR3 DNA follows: TGCGCCAGCCTACCTTCGACAGCCCAAGAGACCCAGTACTTC. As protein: CASLPSTAQETQYF. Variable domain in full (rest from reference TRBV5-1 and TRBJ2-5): KAGVTQTPRYLIKTRGQQVTLSCSPISGHRSVSWYQQTPGQGLQFLFEYFSETQRNKGNFPGRFSGRQFSNSRSEMNVSTLELGDSALYLCASLPSTAQETQYFGPGTRLLVL.

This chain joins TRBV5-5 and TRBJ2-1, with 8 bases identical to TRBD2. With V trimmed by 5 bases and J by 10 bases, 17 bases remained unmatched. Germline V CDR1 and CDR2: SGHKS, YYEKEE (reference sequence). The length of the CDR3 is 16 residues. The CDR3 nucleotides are TGTGCCAGCAGTTCAGATCGGGGGGGCCGGTTCTGGGAGCAGTTCTTC. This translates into CASSSDRGGRFWEQFF.

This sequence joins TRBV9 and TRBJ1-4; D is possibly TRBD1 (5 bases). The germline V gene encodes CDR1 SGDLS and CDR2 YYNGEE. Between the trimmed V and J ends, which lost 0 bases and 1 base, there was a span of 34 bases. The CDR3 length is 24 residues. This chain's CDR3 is CASSVVLRGGRRCGGGGTNEKLFF. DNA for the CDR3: TGTGCCAGCAGCGTAGTACTTCGGGGGGGACGCCGATGCGGAGGCGGTGGAACTAATGAAAAACTGTTTTTT.